These 12 T cell receptor beta chains share one sample of origin, sequenced in a study of tumor-infiltrating lymphocytes in glioblastoma multiforme. Three nested ARM-PCR rounds with V-beta and C-beta primers built TCRB libraries. TCRdb ran MiXCR on the multiplex PCR reads and lists one entry per CDR3 protein. The sample lists about 12,000 distinct CDR3 sequences, 64% occurring once. Sequenced material: brain tumor tissue. Receptor source: a male donor with glioblastoma.

This clonotype is medium-sized within its sample. The V and J genes are TRBV20-1 and TRBJ1-5; D is perhaps TRBD1 (6 bases). The germline CDR1 and CDR2 sequences are DFQATT and SNEGSKA (reference sequence). V was clipped by 0 bases and J by 2 bases, with 11 bases between them. This CDR3 region has 15 residues. CDR3 protein: CSARDTGFGNQPQHF. CDR3 sequence (DNA): TGCAGTGCTAGAGATACAGGGTTTGGCAATCAGCCCCAGCATTTT.

The DNA of the CDR3 is TGTGTCGGCAGTTACGATATCAAAAACATTCAGTACTTC. Translation gives CVGSYDIKNIQYF. The rearrangement uses TRBV6-2 or TRBV6-3 and TRBJ2-4, with D uncertain. The CDR3 runs to 13 residues. Germline CDR1 is MNHEY and CDR2 is SVGEGT.

Points on this clonotype: At one end the junction does not follow the germline gene, possibly because of a read error. The rearrangement links TRBV20-1 to TRBJ1-2, with D perhaps TRBD1 (5 bases). Germline CDR1 is DFQATT and CDR2 is SNEGSKA (reference sequence). The CDR3 consists of 13 residues. CDR3 DNA: TGTAATGCTAGAGATAGGACATGGAATGGCTACACCTTC. Its translation: CNARDRTWNGYTF.

V and J are TRBV28 and TRBJ2-3; 7 bases are shared with TRBD2. The CDR3 loop spans 15 amino acids. Germline V lookup: CDR1 MDHEN, CDR2 SYDVKM. The V and J ends lost 2 bases and 5 bases, in that order; junction bases with no gene match: 7. CDR3 loop: CASSLLSGLIDTQYF. CDR3 DNA sequence: TGTGCCAGCAGTTTACTTAGCGGGTTAATAGATACGCAGTATTTT.

The chain links TRBV10-3 to TRBJ1-1; D gene ambiguous. This CDR3 is 13 amino acids long. Germline V gene sequence: CDR1 ENHRY, CDR2 SYGVKD. V lost 0 bases to trimming and J lost 0 bases, with 2 bases between them. The CDR3 DNA follows: TGTGCCATCAGTGAGTCGGTGAACACTGAAGCTTTCTTT. It codes for CAISESVNTEAFF.

The rearrangement joins TRBV1 to TRBJ2-3. TRBV1 is a pseudogene. This CDR3 is 9 amino acids long. The DNA of the CDR3 is TGCACCAGCACAAGACTAGAGGATTTT. This sequence encodes CTSTRLEDF.

As for this clonotype: No conserved phenylalanine or tryptophan ends this CDR3, so it is likely a read error. It is unclear where the CDR3 begins or ends on the DNA, so no DNA is shown, and the CDR3 is as TCRdb lists it. The chain employs TRBV6-1 and TRBJ2-7; the D segment call TRBD1 is taken from the table without a DNA check. The CDR3 totals 13 residues, both ends included. Per germline, CDR1 MNHNS and CDR2 SASEGT. The CDR3: CAGSILGGYEPYL.

The V gene is TRBV4-2, the J gene TRBJ1-2; D gene ambiguous. V gave up 4 bases and J gave up 0 bases, with 18 bases separating them. The CDR3 extends over 17 amino acids. CDR1 and CDR2 (germline): LGHNA, YNFKEQ. CDR3 amino acids: CASSRSRLNCSNYGYTF. DNA of the CDR3: TGTGCCAGCAGCCGATCCCGTTTGAATTGCTCTAACTATGGCTACACCTTC.

The sample holds many counts of this clonotype. The chain is built from TRBV30 and TRBJ1-6, with D possibly matching TRBD1 (5 bases). The CDR3 length is 13 residues. CDR1 and CDR2 from the germline V gene are GTSNPN and SVGIG (reference sequence). Trimming pared 3 bases from V and 8 bases from J, leaving 11 bases between. CDR3 nucleotide sequence: TGTGCCTGGAGAAGGGGTTGGGATTCACCCCTCCACTTT. Translated: CAWRRGWDSPLHF.

Points on this clonotype: This may be a read error: a much more frequent sequence differs by one nucleotide. The genes are TRBV28 and TRBJ2-5; D is tentatively TRBD1 or TRBD2 (6 bases each). CDR1 and CDR2 from the germline V gene are MDHEN and SYDVKM. The CDR3 totals 12 residues. The CDR3 DNA is TGTACCAGCCAACAGGGAGGAGAGACCCGGTACTTC. Translated: CTSQQGGETRYF.

Remarks on this clonotype: The CDR3 does not close with the conserved phenylalanine or tryptophan, likely indicating a read error. The DNA is omitted, as the CDR3 cannot be located on it reliably, and the CDR3 follows TCRdb's listing. V and J are TRBV12-3 or TRBV12-4 and TRBJ2-3. The CDR3 sequence runs 12 residues, both termini included. This CDR3 is CASSLATNTRYL.

The genes are TRBV20-1 and TRBJ2-3, with unresolved D. Germline CDR1 and CDR2: DFQATT and SNEGSKA (reference sequence). The CDR3 sequence is 16 residues long. Trimming stripped 5 bases from V and 1 base from J, with 19 bases between. This chain's CDR3 is CSAQAALLRGTDTQYF. In DNA, the CDR3 is TGCAGTGCTCAGGCGGCTCTCCTTAGGGGCACAGATACGCAGTATTTT.